The clone carrying this T cell receptor (beta chain) appeared once. The data are from a study of cytomegalovirus exposure and HLA in healthy donors. PCR used 60 Vbeta primers and 13 Jbeta primers. Only in-frame clones appear in the TCRdb table, and some are missing; sequencing was by immunoSEQ multiplex PCR. The table records about 180,000 clones, roughly four fifths of them present only once. The CDR3 is 11 amino acids. The V end lost 5 bases, the J end lost 5 bases, and 9 bases lay between the germline ends. Germline-derived CDR1 and CDR2 are SQVTM and ANQGSEA. The sample was PBMCs. This TCR was recovered from a female donor in good health and CMV-seronegative. The chain is built from TRBV29-1 and TRBJ1-1, with D uncertain. CDR3 sequence reads: CSVSRGTEAFF. The CDR3 region has the DNA TGCAGCGTTTCCCGAGGGACTGAAGCTTTCTTT.